These T cell receptor beta chains were read from a single sample in a study of cytomegalovirus exposure and HLA in healthy donors. The data were produced by immunoSEQ multiplex PCR, yet TCRdb's version contains in-frame clones alone and is incomplete. This table holds roughly 120,000 clones, around 86% found once. The sample taken for sequencing was PBMCs. The receptors shown here come from a woman aged 40 to 49 in good health and CMV-seronegative. Each CDR3 is given with its conserved first and last residue. A D gene is named only where the DNA matches it firmly. Only some rows state a clone size, as once, few, many or a class for expanded clones.

V	size	J	D	DNA	CDR3
TRBV6-1	once	TRBJ2-1	TRBD1	TGTGCCAGCAGCTGGGACAGGGCGTCAAATGAGCAGTTCTTC	CASSWDRASNEQFF
TRBV6-1	.	TRBJ1-6	.	TGTGCCAGCAGTGAAGGCAGTAATTCACCCCTCCACTTT	CASSEGSNSPLHF
TRBV14	.	TRBJ2-3	.	TGTGCCAGCAACGGTTTCCGCACAGATACGCAGTATTTT	CASNGFRTDTQYF
TRBV5-1	.	TRBJ2-2	.	TGCGCCAGCAGCTTACCCGACAGTCTGTCCGGGGAGCTGTTTTTT	CASSLPDSLSGELFF
TRBV18	.	TRBJ1-1	TRBD1	TGTGCCAGCTCTATCGGGACAGGGAGTGAAGCTTTCTTT	CASSIGTGSEAFF
TRBV2	.	TRBJ2-7	TRBD2	TGTGCCAGCAGTGACTTAGCGGGGCTGAACTACGAGCAGTACTTC	CASSDLAGLNYEQYF
TRBV6-8	.	TRBJ2-3	TRBD2	TGTGCCAGCAGTTACCTACTAGCGGAAAGCACAGATACGCAGTATTTT	CASSYLLAESTDTQYF
TRBV27	.	TRBJ1-6	.	TGTGCCAGCTCACCTCGTGGAGGGACTAATTCACCCCTCCACTTT	CASSPRGGTNSPLHF
TRBV9	.	TRBJ2-3	TRBD1	TGTGCCAGTGCGCAACAGGGGTGGGCAGATACGCAGTATTTT	CASAQQGWADTQYF
TRBV28	.	TRBJ2-2	.	TGTGCCAGCAGCTCCCCAGGGAACACCGGGGAGCTGTTTTTT	CASSSPGNTGELFF
TRBV19	.	TRBJ1-2	TRBD1	TGTGCCAGTAGAAGAGGGGGCGCGGGGCTAGACTATGGCTACACCTTC	CASRRGGAGLDYGYTF
TRBV19	.	TRBJ2-1	TRBD2	TGTGCCAGTAGGCAGGTAGCGGGGACCGGTGAGCAGTTCTTC	CASRQVAGTGEQFF
TRBV7-2	.	TRBJ2-2	TRBD2	TGTGCCAGCAGGGAAGGACTAGCGGGGACCGGGGAGCTGTTTTTT	CASREGLAGTGELFF
TRBV10-2	.	TRBJ1-1	.	TGCGCCAGCAGCCAGGGTTCGCTCGGCACTGAAGCTTTCTTT	CASSQGSLGTEAFF
TRBV5-6	.	TRBJ2-3	TRBD2	TGTGCCAGCAGCCAACGACTAGCGGGAGCCACAGATACGCAGTATTTT	CASSQRLAGATDTQYF
TRBV7-3	.	TRBJ2-3	.	TGTGCCAGCAGCACCACTAGCCGGGATACGCAGTATTTT	CASSTTSRDTQYF
TRBV13	.	TRBJ1-6	TRBD1	TGTGCCAGCAGCCCCGGGACAGGGACATCACCCCTCCACTTT	CASSPGTGTSPLHF
TRBV6-6	.	TRBJ2-7	TRBD2	TGTGCCAGCAGCTATGAAGCGGGGCCCGGCTACGAGCAGTACTTC	CASSYEAGPGYEQYF
TRBV6-1	.	TRBJ1-5	.	TGTGCCAGCAGTGAAGGGCAGGGGAGCAATCAGCCCCAGCATTTT	CASSEGQGSNQPQHF
TRBV7-3	.	TRBJ1-6	.	TGTGCCAGCAGCTTGGGAGGAGGAGGTTCACCCCTCCACTTT	CASSLGGGGSPLHF
TRBV7-2	once	TRBJ2-7	TRBD1	TGTGCCAGCAGCCCCCCAGGGGGCGGGCGGCACGAGCAGTACTTC	CASSPPGGGRHEQYF
TRBV5-1	.	TRBJ2-1	TRBD1	TGCGCCAGCAGCTTGGCCAGGTGTGGACAGGGGGTTTGTGAGCAGTTCTTC	CASSLARCGQGVCEQFF
TRBV6-1	.	TRBJ1-1	.	TGTGCCAGCAGTGAACCGACAGGCCTAAACACTGAAGCTTTCTTT	CASSEPTGLNTEAFF
TRBV19	once	TRBJ2-2	.	TGTGCCAGTAAGAGGGTCGCCGGGGAGCTGTTTTTT	CASKRVAGELFF
TRBV18	.	TRBJ2-7	.	TGTGCCAGCTCACCACCCACGGGTCTGACCTACGAGCAGTACTTC	CASSPPTGLTYEQYF
TRBV4-2	.	TRBJ2-5	TRBD1	TGTGCCAGCAGCCAAGCTACAGGGGGGACCCAGTACTTC	CASSQATGGTQYF
TRBV15	.	TRBJ2-1	.	TGTGCCACCAGCGTCGGGGGGCCAATCTATGAGCAGTTCTTC	CATSVGGPIYEQFF
TRBV19	once	TRBJ1-2	.	TGTGCCAGTACCGCGGGGGGGTTTGGCTACACCTTC	CASTAGGFGYTF
TRBV9	.	TRBJ2-1	TRBD2	TGTGCCAGCAGCCCAGGGACTAGCGTGTACAATGAGCAGTTCTTC	CASSPGTSVYNEQFF
TRBV6-4	.	TRBJ2-3	TRBD2	TGTGCCAGCGCTCCAGCGGGGGATGCCACAGATACGCAGTATTTT	CASAPAGDATDTQYF
TRBV9	.	TRBJ1-1	TRBD1	TGTGCCAGCAGCATACGGGACAGGGGTGAAGGAGCTTTCTTT	CASSIRDRGEGAFF
TRBV5-1	.	TRBJ2-1	TRBD2	TGCGCCAGCAGCTTGACTAGCGGAGGTTACAATGAGCAGTTCTTC	CASSLTSGGYNEQFF
TRBV5-1	few	TRBJ1-3	.	TGCGCCAGCAGCTTGGGCTTTGGCAGCGTTATAAACACCATATATTTT	CASSLGFGSVINTIYF
TRBV6-5	.	TRBJ2-2	.	TGTGCCAGCAGTTACGTGCTAGGTGCGGACACCGGGGAGCTGTTTTTT	CASSYVLGADTGELFF
TRBV10-1	.	TRBJ2-7	.	TGCGCCAGCGTTTACAGGGAAACGGGGGAGCAGTACTTC	CASVYRETGEQYF
TRBV19	.	TRBJ1-1	TRBD1	TGTGCCAGTAGTCCAGGGGGCCCCCCCTTTATGAACACTGAAGCTTTCTTT	CASSPGGPPFMNTEAFF
TRBV5-6	.	TRBJ1-2	.	TGTGCCAGCAGCTACATAACGGGGGACTATGGCTACACCTTC	CASSYITGDYGYTF
TRBV6-1	.	TRBJ2-7	.	TGTGCCAGCAGTGAGTGGCAGGTATCCTACGAGCAGTACTTC	CASSEWQVSYEQYF
TRBV6-1	.	TRBJ2-7	TRBD2	TGTGCCAGCAGTATTAGCGGGGGGTCTATCGAGCAGTACTTC	CASSISGGSIEQYF
TRBV4-2	.	TRBJ1-2	.	TGTGCCAGCAGCCAAGGAGGAGCGGTGAACTATGGCTACACCTTC	CASSQGGAVNYGYTF
TRBV7-2	.	TRBJ2-1	.	TGTGCCAGCAGCTTAGCGGGGGGGCCCTACAATGAGCAGTTCTTC	CASSLAGGPYNEQFF
TRBV2	.	TRBJ2-3	TRBD2	TGTGCCAGCAGTGTAAGCCCTAGCGGGGGGGCCGCAGATACGCAGTATTTT	CASSVSPSGGAADTQYF
TRBV7-2	.	TRBJ2-7	TRBD2	TGTGCCAGCAGCTTAGGTGCTAGCGGTAGCTCCTACGAGCAGTACTTC	CASSLGASGSSYEQYF